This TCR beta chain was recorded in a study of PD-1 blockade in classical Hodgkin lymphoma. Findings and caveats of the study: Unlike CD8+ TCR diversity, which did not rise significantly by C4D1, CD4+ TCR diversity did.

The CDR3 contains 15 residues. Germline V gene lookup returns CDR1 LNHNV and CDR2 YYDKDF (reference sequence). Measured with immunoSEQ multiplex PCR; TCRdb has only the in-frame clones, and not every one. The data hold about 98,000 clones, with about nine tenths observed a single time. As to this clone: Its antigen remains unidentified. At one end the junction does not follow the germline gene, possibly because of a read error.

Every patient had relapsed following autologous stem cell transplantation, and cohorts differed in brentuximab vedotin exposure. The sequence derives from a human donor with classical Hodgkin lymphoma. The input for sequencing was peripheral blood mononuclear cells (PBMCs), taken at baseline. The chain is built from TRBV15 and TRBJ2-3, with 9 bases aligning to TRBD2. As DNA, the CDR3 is TGTGCCACCAGTAGAGGACTAGCGCTAACAGATACGCAGTATTTT. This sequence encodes CATSRGLALTDTQYF.